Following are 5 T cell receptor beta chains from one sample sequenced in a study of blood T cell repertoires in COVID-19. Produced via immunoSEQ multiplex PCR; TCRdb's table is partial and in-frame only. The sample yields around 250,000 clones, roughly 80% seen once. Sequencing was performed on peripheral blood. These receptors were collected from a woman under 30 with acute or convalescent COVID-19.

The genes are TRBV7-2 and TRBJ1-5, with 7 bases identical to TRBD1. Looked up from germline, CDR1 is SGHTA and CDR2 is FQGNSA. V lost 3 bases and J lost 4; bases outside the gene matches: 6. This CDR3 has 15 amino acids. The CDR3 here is CASSFSGQYNQPQHF. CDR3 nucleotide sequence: TGTGCCAGCAGCTTCTCGGGACAGTATAATCAGCCCCAGCATTTT.

The CDR3 DNA sequence: TGTGCCAGCAGTTACGTCCAGCGGGGGTCCTCGGGTGGCTACACCTTC. Its protein is CASSYVQRGSSGGYTF. This chain links TRBV6-5 with TRBJ1-2, with a weak D call TRBD1 (5 bases). From germline, CDR1 is MNHEY and CDR2 SVGAGI. The V end lost 2 bases, the J end lost 7 bases, and 20 bases lay between the germline ends. CDR3 length: 16 residues.

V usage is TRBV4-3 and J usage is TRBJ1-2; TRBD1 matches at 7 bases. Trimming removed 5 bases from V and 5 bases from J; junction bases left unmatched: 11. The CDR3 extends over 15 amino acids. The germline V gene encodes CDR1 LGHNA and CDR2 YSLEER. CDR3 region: CASSLTGTETYGYTF. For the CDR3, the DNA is TGCGCCAGCAGCTTGACCGGGACAGAGACTTATGGCTACACCTTC.

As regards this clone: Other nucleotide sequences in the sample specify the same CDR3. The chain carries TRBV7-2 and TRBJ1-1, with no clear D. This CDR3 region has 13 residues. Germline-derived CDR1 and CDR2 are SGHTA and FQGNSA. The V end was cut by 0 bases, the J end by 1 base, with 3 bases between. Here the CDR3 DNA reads TGTGCCAGCAGCTTAGCGGCGAACACTGAAGCTTTCTTT. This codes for CASSLAANTEAFF.

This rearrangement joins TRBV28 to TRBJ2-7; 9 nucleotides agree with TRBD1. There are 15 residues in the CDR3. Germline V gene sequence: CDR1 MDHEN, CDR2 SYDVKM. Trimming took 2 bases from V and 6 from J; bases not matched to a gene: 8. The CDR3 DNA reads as TGTGCCAGCAGTTTAGCGGGACAGGGTATAGCCGAGCAGTACTTC. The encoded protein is CASSLAGQGIAEQYF.